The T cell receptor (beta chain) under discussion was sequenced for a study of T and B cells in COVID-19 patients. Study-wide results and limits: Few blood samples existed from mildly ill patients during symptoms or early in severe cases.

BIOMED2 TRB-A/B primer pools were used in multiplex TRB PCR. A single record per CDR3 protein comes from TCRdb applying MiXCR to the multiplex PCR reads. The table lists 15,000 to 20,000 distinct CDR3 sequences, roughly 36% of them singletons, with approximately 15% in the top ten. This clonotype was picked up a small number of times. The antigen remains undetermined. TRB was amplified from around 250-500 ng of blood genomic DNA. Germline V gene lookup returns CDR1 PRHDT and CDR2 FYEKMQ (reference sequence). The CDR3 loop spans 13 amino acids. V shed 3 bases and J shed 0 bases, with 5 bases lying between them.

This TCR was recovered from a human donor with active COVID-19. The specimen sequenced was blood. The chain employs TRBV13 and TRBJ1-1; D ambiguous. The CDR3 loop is CASSFTVNTEAFF. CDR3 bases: TGTGCCAGCAGCTTTACAGTGAACACTGAAGCTTTCTTT. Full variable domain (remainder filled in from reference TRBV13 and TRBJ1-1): AAGVIQSPRHLIKEKRETATLKCYPIPRHDTVYWYQQGPGQDPQFLISFYEKMQSDKGSIPDRFSAQQFSDYHSELNMSSLELGDSALYFCASSFTVNTEAFFGQGTRLTVV.